This TCR beta chain came from a study of human T cells and chemical hapten exposure. Study as a whole: The variation in per-sample TCR yields arose mainly from small differences in pooled library volumes. Whole-study results and caveats: Expanded TCRs created a significantly greater count of big CDR3 similarity clusters than controls did.

With 4 bases removed from V and 2 bases from J, the gap between germline ends came to 14 bases. The CDR3 loop spans 15 amino acids. Germline lookup yields CDR1 LNHNV and CDR2 YYDKDF (reference sequence). Per the original data handling: There were a median of approximately 88,000 TCRs per sample, with a range from roughly 20,000 to 690,600. From the RACE reads, TCRdb called clonotypes with MiXCR, one entry per CDR3 protein. TCRdb assigned the V and J calls; the authors' analysis was not used. The table records about 80,000 distinct CDR3 sequences, 12% to 15% of them present only once. Remarks on this clonotype: Its specificity is unknown.

The time point here: pre-sensitization, week 0. This sample's treatment: therapeutic diphenylcyclopropenone sensitization with weekly scalp DPC. Source: whole blood, taken in connection with sensitization to the hapten diphenylcyclopropenone (DPC). V and J are TRBV15 and TRBJ2-5; tentative D call: TRBD2 (6 bases). This clonotype was sampled from a woman in her forties or fifties with alopecia areata. Some clones in this sample may be carry-over from other donors' samples. The chain's CDR3 is CATSIELGGQETQYF. The CDR3 coding sequence is TGTGCCACCAGCATCGAACTTGGGGGGCAAGAGACCCAGTACTTC.